The present TCR beta chain was sequenced within a study of T cells after posttransplantation cyclophosphamide (dated by TCRdb to 2016 to 2017). Study-level background: Using TRB sequencing, the study followed how the T cell repertoire reconstituted after myeloablative bone marrow transplantation in which posttransplantation cyclophosphamide served as GVHD prophylaxis. In 3 patients, up to about 3 additional blood samples taken between 2 and 5.2 years after transplant also underwent TRB sequencing, as did pretransplant blood from 4 patients. Antigen receptor sequencing was done on samples from 35 PTCy-treated patients and from approximately 15 related bone marrow donors of those patients. TRB sequencing was performed on blood from all 34 PTCy patients with 1-year posttransplant specimens. TRA and TRB clonality were tightly correlated in about ten samples, so subsequent TCR analyses focused on TRB only. Public TRB sequences were checked against a database of over 3,500 sequences associated with responses to pathogens, tumor antigens, self-antigens and alloantigens.

Study-level results and caveats: The TRB repertoires of T cells infiltrating skin or GI tract showed only limited overlap with the TRB repertoires of T cells in blood. At 1-2 months, donor-recipient similarity was low but rose over the first year, and the later blood repertoires were often dominated by donor CD8+ memory clones. Across more than 40 patients, TRB clonality was highly associated with recipient CMV seropositivity and CMV reactivation, and diversity in PTCy patients was similar to diversity in CNI/methotrexate controls.

TRB sequencing used genomic DNA with the immunoSEQ assay at survey resolution or the hsTCRB kit. In the authors' own workflow: The immunoSEQ software handled the initial read processing, while the LymphoSeq R package was used for the repertoire analyses. Clonality was computed as 1 minus normalized Shannon entropy; Gini coefficient was also calculated for each TRB dataset. Phenotypes of unsorted samples were inferred by mapping TRB sequences from sorted subsets of the recipient or donor onto unsorted samples of the same recipient. As stored in TCRdb, this immuneACCESS dataset retains in-frame rearrangements with V and J assigned. A fraction of the clones does not appear; measured against another copy, unresolved V genes explain less than half of the discrepancy, and the remainder lacks a known reason. That table is the source of V, J and clone size, and D and trimming were worked out from the DNA. This sample was tabulated with over 6,500 clones, among which there are no singletons. Around half of the sample belongs to the ten largest clones.

The sample holds many counts of this clone. Its antigen is currently not known. No base qualities exist here, and no much larger clone lies one base off it. The treatment or condition label corresponds to: high-dose cyclophosphamide on days +3 and +4 as single-agent GVHD prophylaxis. For conditioning, the PTCy patients got busulfan and fludarabine, then a related or unrelated marrow graft, followed by cyclophosphamide on days +3 and +4. PTCy-treated patients came from a prospective multi-institutional clinical trial. Mononuclear cells from peripheral blood and bone marrow were separated by Ficoll-Hypaque density centrifugation and then cryopreserved. Sample: PBMCs, taken after allogeneic stem cell transplant with posttransplant cyclophosphamide. The clonotype was recovered from a male patient between 50 and 60 years old who received an allogeneic stem cell transplant from an unrelated donor, was CMV-positive, and had acute GVHD only. Some T cells may be donor cells from the graft after a transplant.

The DNA is TGCGCCAGCAGTGAATTCCAGCGGGGGATAGTTGAGCAGTTCTTC. It translates to CASSEFQRGIVEQFF. The chain is encoded by TRBV10-2 joined to TRBJ2-1; TRBD2 lines up with 8 middle nucleotides. CDR1 WSHSY and CDR2 SAAADI were looked up in the germline V gene. CDR3 length: 15 amino acids, cysteine to phenylalanine. Only the CDR3 DNA stays, 45 bases, in frame from base 1. Germline trimming: 3 bases from V, 9 bases from J; junction bases outside gene matches: 10.